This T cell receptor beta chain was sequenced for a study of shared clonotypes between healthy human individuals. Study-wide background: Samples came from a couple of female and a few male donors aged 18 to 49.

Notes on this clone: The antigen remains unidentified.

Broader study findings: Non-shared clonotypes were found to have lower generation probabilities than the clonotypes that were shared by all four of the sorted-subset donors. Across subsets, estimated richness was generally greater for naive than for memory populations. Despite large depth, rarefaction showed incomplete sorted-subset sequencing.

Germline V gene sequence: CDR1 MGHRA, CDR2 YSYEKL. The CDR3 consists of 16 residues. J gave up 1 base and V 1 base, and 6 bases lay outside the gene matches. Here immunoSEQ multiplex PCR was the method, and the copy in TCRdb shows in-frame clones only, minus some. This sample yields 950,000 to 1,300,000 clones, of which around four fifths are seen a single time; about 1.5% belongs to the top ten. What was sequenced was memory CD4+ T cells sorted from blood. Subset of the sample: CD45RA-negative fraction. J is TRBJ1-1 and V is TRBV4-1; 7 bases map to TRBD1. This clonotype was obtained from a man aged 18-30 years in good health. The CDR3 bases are TGCGCCAGCAGCCAAGGAACCGGGACAGCGAACACTGAAGCTTTCTTT. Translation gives CASSQGTGTANTEAFF.